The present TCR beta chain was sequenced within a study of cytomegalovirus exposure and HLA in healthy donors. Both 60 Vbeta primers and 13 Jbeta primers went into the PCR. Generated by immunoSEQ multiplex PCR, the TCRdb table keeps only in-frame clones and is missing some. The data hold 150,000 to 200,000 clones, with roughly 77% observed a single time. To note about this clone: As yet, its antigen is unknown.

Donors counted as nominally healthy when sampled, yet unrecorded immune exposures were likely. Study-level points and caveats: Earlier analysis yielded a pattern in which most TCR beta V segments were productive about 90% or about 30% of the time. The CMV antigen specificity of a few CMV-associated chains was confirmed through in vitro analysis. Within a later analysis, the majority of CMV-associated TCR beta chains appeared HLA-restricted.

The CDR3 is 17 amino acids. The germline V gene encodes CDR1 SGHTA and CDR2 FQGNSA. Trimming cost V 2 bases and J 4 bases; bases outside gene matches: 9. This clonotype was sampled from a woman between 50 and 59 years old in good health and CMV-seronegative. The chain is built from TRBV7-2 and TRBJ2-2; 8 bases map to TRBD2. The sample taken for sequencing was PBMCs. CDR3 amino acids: CASSLQTGLASTGELFF. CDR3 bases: TGTGCCAGCAGCTTACAAACAGGACTAGCAAGCACCGGGGAGCTGTTTTTT.